What follows is one TCR beta chain and its context. Its specificity is unknown. The CDR3 sequence is 14 residues long. CDR1 is KGHDR, CDR2 SFDVKD, per germline. The V and J ends lost 2 bases and 3 bases respectively, with 10 bases between them. Cultured CD4+ T-cell DNA underwent Oncomine TCR Beta short-read sequencing. TCRdb analysed the PCR reads with MiXCR anew, one entry per CDR3 protein. The sample yields about 15,000 distinct CDR3 sequences, over 70% seen once. The treatment: roughly 10-day PBMC culture with coronavirus spike peptide pools or control peptides (ViraFEST assay). Expanded clonotypes were found by TCR sequencing after peptide-pool stimulation (ViraFEST). This sample was taken from a study of vaccination and CD4 T cells after COVID-19. Across the whole study: The post-COVID samples were taken a median about three months after diagnosis, anywhere from 35 to 161. Stimuli were overlapping spike peptide pools of SARS-CoV-2 and three common cold coronaviruses (HCoV-NL63, HCoV-OC43, HCoV-229E).

Findings and caveats of the study: Median counts of SARS-CoV-2-reactive clonotypes increased from about 20 to 38; this difference was not significant.

The J gene is TRBJ2-7, the V gene TRBV24-1; D possibly corresponds to TRBD2 (5 bases). The sequencing sample was made of CD4+ T cells from blood, cultured in vitro. This TCR derives from a human donor who had recovered from COVID-19. As DNA, the CDR3 is TGTGCCACCAGTGATTCCGGCCGGGGCTACGAGCAGTACTTC. It specifies CATSDSGRGYEQYF.